The 5 T cell receptor beta chains in this list originate from one sample, sequenced in a study of T cell responses to AZD1222 COVID-19 vaccine (TCRdb year 2021). Per the publication, the time point label means: baseline before first vaccination. The protocol used for the library was the immunoSEQ multiplex PCR assay. Imported from immuneACCESS, the table was reduced by TCRdb to in-frame sequences with V and J called. These copies leave out some clones; in studies compared against another copy, an unresolved V gene accounts for under half, and the cause of the remainder is not known. The sample yields about 150,000 clones; 90% were counted once. The top ten clones comprise approximately 3% of the sample. The sample here was peripheral blood, taken on day 0 of AZD1222 vaccination. The receptors were sampled from an adult in good health.

J is TRBJ2-7 and V is TRBV5-4, with 10 positions matching TRBD2. J lost 13 bases, V lost 0 bases, and 19 bases had no gene match. Per germline, CDR1 SGHNT and CDR2 YYREEE (reference sequence). The CDR3 runs 17 residues. CDR3 sequence reads: CASSLGLAGATGTNIYF. CDR3 nucleotide sequence: TGTGCCAGCAGCTTGGGGCTAGCGGGGGCGACCGGGACGAATATCTACTTC.

The chain uses TRBV9 and TRBJ2-3; D is unclear. Trimming took off 3 bases at V and 3 bases at J, with 8 bases between the two ends. Looked up from germline, CDR1 is SGDLS and CDR2 is YYNGEE. The CDR3 extends over 13 amino acids. The CDR3 region is CASSALVTDTQYF. DNA for the CDR3: TGTGCCAGCAGCGCCCTGGTTACAGATACGCAGTATTTT.

CDR3 amino acids: CASGSSPRDGGNTIYF. For the CDR3, the DNA is TGTGCTAGTGGCTCGTCTCCCCGGGACGGTGGAAACACCATATATTTT. J is TRBJ1-3 and V is TRBV12-5; TRBD1 is a possible D gene (5 bases). The germline V gene has CDR1 LGHNT and CDR2 FRNRAP. V gave up 6 bases and J gave up 3 bases, with 18 bases separating them. The CDR3 covers 16 residues.

The chain joins TRBV27 to TRBJ1-2; TRBD1 agrees at 10 bases. The germline CDR1 and CDR2 sequences are MNHEY and SMNVEV (reference sequence). Trimming took 5 bases from V and 4 from J; bases not matched to a gene: 7. The CDR3 covers 15 residues. The CDR3 spells CASSLDRGKSYGYTF. The CDR3 nucleotides are TGTGCCAGCAGTCTGGACAGGGGGAAGAGCTATGGCTACACCTTC.

The V call is TRBV4-3, the J call TRBJ1-2; 8 bases are a match to TRBD1. CDR3 size: 16 residues. The V gene end was trimmed by 2 bases and the J gene end by 5 bases; junction bases not matched to a gene: 10. Germline loops: CDR1 LGHNA, CDR2 YSLEER. The CDR3 spells CASSQTNRGVGYGYTF. CDR3 nucleotides: TGCGCCAGCAGCCAAACTAACAGGGGGGTAGGGTATGGCTACACCTTC.